These 8 T cell receptor beta chains share one sample of origin, sequenced in a study of T cells in Graves' hyperthyroidism and ophthalmopathy (dated by TCRdb to the late 2010s). Libraries came from multiplex PCR. Data came from an Illumina HiSeq 2000. The TCR beta CDR3 regions were amplified from RNA transcripts. A first-round RT-PCR of the TCR CDR3 used the HTBI primer set with the Qiagen OneStep RT-PCR kit. Through fastp at Q25 and MiXCR, TCRdb rebuilt clones from the public reads, retaining in-frame beta chains. Identical CDR3 proteins give one entry, which carries the most common genes and DNA. Within this sample are 300,000 or so distinct CDR3 sequences, with about 18% of them counted one time only. The ten largest clones capture about 50% of the sample. The sequencing input was blood. The receptors come from a woman in her sixties with Graves' ophthalmopathy.

This clonotype turned up a few times. The chain couples TRBV19 to TRBJ1-5; D is unresolved. Germline CDR1 reads LNHDA; CDR2 reads SQIVND (reference sequence). The CDR3 runs to 12 residues. Trimming removed 8 bases at V and 5 bases at J, with 10 bases between. Written as DNA, the CDR3 is TGTGCCAGTTCAGAGACCGATCAGCCCCAGCATTTT. Amino acid sequence: CASSETDQPQHF.

The chain has TRBV4-3 and TRBJ2-7; 10 nucleotides line up with TRBD2. This CDR3 has 18 residues. With 0 bases clipped from V and 3 bases from J, the junction kept 11 bases outside the gene matches. Germline V gene sequence: CDR1 LGHNA, CDR2 YSLEER. CDR3 region: CASSQELAGPATFYEQYF. Written as DNA, the CDR3 is TGCGCCAGCAGCCAAGAACTAGCGGGGCCAGCGACTTTCTACGAGCAGTACTTC.

At least ten counts were recorded for this clonotype. J is TRBJ2-2 and V is TRBV4-1, with TRBD2 matching over 10 bases. The CDR3 is 15 residues long. Germline values: CDR1 MGHRA, CDR2 YSYEKL. Trimming cost V 1 base and J 6 bases; bases outside gene matches: 2. Here the CDR3 reads CASSQVLAGAGELFF. The CDR3 bases are TGCGCCAGCAGCCAAGTCCTAGCGGGGGCCGGGGAGCTGTTTTTT.

The V gene is TRBV28, the J gene TRBJ1-1; possibly TRBD1 for D (5 bases). In germline, CDR1 is MDHEN, CDR2 SYDVKM. Trimming cost V 5 bases and J 3 bases, with 13 bases left between them. This CDR3 contains 14 residues. The CDR3 DNA reads as TGTGCCAGCAGTCCCCCGCCAGGGTACACTGAAGCTTTCTTT. This sequence encodes CASSPPPGYTEAFF. Supplemented by reference TRBV28 and TRBJ1-1, the full variable domain reads DVKVTQSSRYLVKRTGEKVFLECVQDMDHENMFWYRQDPGLGLRLIYFSYDVKMKEKGDIPEGYSVSREKKERFSLILESASTNQTSMYLCASSPPPGYTEAFFGQGTRLTVV.

V usage is TRBV7-2 and J usage is TRBJ2-3; D is tentatively TRBD1 or TRBD2 (6 bases each). Germline CDR1 and CDR2: SGHTA and FQGNSA. Trimming stripped 3 bases from V and 6 bases from J, with 13 bases between. The CDR3 is 14 amino acids. CDR3 sequence reads: CASSFRGPADTQYF. In DNA, the CDR3 is TGTGCCAGCAGCTTTCGGGGGCCAGCGGATACGCAGTATTTT.

V is TRBV6-2 or TRBV6-3 and J is TRBJ2-7; 10 bases align to TRBD1. This CDR3 is 15 amino acids long. CDR1 MNHEY and CDR2 SVGEGT come from the germline V gene. The trim removed 4 bases at V and 5 bases at J, leaving 8 bases unmatched. The CDR3 here is CASSSPGQGSHEQYF. The CDR3 DNA sequence: TGTGCCAGCAGTTCCCCGGGACAGGGGTCGCACGAGCAGTACTTC.

This clonotype was counted ten times or more. Written as DNA, the CDR3 is TGTGCCAGCAGGACGGGACTAGCGGCCTACGAGCAGTACTTC. This codes for CASRTGLAAYEQYF. The chain carries TRBV27 and TRBJ2-7; TRBD2 matches at 11 bases. V gave up 6 bases and J gave up 2 bases; unmatched junction bases: 3. There are 14 residues in the CDR3. Germline-derived CDR1 and CDR2 are MNHEY and SMNVEV (reference sequence).

This clonotype appeared many times. This chain links TRBV6-2 or TRBV6-3 with TRBJ2-1; no clear D. Trimming cost V 2 bases and J 1 base, with 6 bases left between them. Per germline, CDR1 MNHEY and CDR2 SVGEGT. The CDR3 runs to 14 residues. The CDR3 loop is CASSYDLSYNEQFF. In DNA, the CDR3 is TGTGCCAGCAGTTACGACTTATCCTACAATGAGCAGTTCTTC.